This T cell receptor beta chain emerged from a study of shared clonotypes between healthy human individuals. Overall study: CD8 memory received one plate per donor, CD8 naive two, CD4 memory three and CD4 naive three.

Method: immunoSEQ multiplex PCR; TCRdb's copy keeps in-frame clones and lacks some. The sample holds roughly 1,100,000 clones, roughly 75% seen once. This clonotype was obtained from a man between 18 and 29 years old in good health. Sample: memory CD4+ T cells sorted from blood. Noted subset: CD45RA-negative fraction.

This chain's CDR3 is CASSGYYGLQETQYF. DNA of the CDR3: TGTGCCAGCAGCGGTTACTACGGACTTCAAGAGACCCAGTACTTC. J is TRBJ2-5 and V is TRBV11-2, with D maybe TRBD2 (5 bases). Germline V gene sequence: CDR1 SGHAT, CDR2 FQNNGV. The CDR3 has 15 residues. Between the trimmed V and J ends, which lost 5 bases and 2 bases, there was a span of 15 bases.